This passage covers 18 T cell receptor beta chains from one sample sequenced in a study of T cells in Graves' hyperthyroidism and ophthalmopathy. TCR beta CDR3 region amplification was performed from RNA transcripts. In the first-round RT-PCR of the TCR CDR3, the HTBI primer set was used. Each CDR3 protein is one row after TCRdb ran MiXCR on the multiplex PCR reads. The sample yields about 760,000 distinct CDR3 sequences, around a third seen once. The sample comprised blood. The receptors originated from a woman between 35 and 50 years old with Graves' hyperthyroidism.

This clonotype appeared many times. The gene calls are TRBV12-3 or TRBV12-4 and TRBJ1-2; D might be TRBD1 (6 bases). The CDR3 has 11 amino acids. With 6 bases removed from V and 7 bases from J, the gap between germline ends came to 9 bases. The CDR3 nucleotides are TGTGCCAGCAGCAGGACAGTTGGCTACACCTTC. Protein: CASSRTVGYTF.

The rearrangement joins TRBV2 to TRBJ2-6; 8 nucleotides align to TRBD1. V trimming: 7 bases; J trimming: 2 bases; junction bases outside the gene matches: 7. Per germline, CDR1 SNHLY and CDR2 FYNNEI. The CDR3 length is 16 residues. The CDR3 DNA sequence: TGTGCCAGCATCCCAGGGGGCGCCGCTGGGGCCAACGTCCTGACTTTC. This translates into CASIPGGAAGANVLTF.

A few counts support this clonotype. J is TRBJ2-7 and V is TRBV5-1, with unresolved D. The CDR3 has 14 residues. The V gene's germline CDR1 is SGHRS and CDR2 YFSETQ. V shed 5 bases and J shed 4 bases, with 16 bases lying between them. The CDR3 DNA sequence: TGCGCCAGCAGTCTAGACTCCCCGGATTACGAGCAGTACTTC. Translating it yields CASSLDSPDYEQYF.

The CDR3 sequence is CASRSKTSSEKLFF. In nucleotides, the CDR3 is TGTGCCAGCAGGTCTAAAACAAGTAGTGAAAAACTGTTTTTT. The genes are TRBV6-6 and TRBJ1-4; no reliable D call. Trimming removed 6 bases from V and 7 bases from J, with 15 bases in between. Germline lookup yields CDR1 MNHNY and CDR2 SVGAGI (reference sequence). CDR3 length equals 14 residues.

This clonotype was detected many times. The gene calls are TRBV6-5 and TRBJ1-5; D possibly corresponds to TRBD1 (5 bases). Trimming took 5 bases from V and 7 from J, leaving 12 bases between them. The CDR3 extends over 13 amino acids. The germline V gene has CDR1 MNHEY and CDR2 SVGAGI. The CDR3 protein is CASSNHAGQPQHF. CDR3 bases: TGTGCCAGCAGTAACCACGCAGGGCAGCCCCAGCATTTT.

The table lists this clonotype with a few counts. The rearrangement uses TRBV28 and TRBJ1-2, with D perhaps matching TRBD1 (5 bases). The CDR3 is 13 amino acids. The germline V and J ends were trimmed by 7 bases and 8 bases, with 17 bases remaining between them. Germline V CDR1 and CDR2: MDHEN, SYDVKM. The CDR3 DNA sequence: TGTGCCAGCAAAGATGGGGGGTACCCCGGCTACACCTTC. This gives the protein CASKDGGYPGYTF.

This clonotype was observed many times. This rearrangement joins TRBV20-1 to TRBJ2-5; D gene uncertain. V shed 6 bases and J shed 5 bases, with 16 bases lying between them. The CDR3 loop spans 13 amino acids. Looked up from germline, CDR1 is DFQATT and CDR2 is SNEGSKA (reference sequence). The CDR3 loop reads CSAFYGPRETQYF. The CDR3, as DNA: TGCAGTGCCTTCTATGGGCCGAGGGAGACCCAGTACTTC.

This clonotype was recorded a few times. The chain carries TRBV9 and TRBJ1-2; possible D gene TRBD1, 5 bases. The CDR3 length is 17 residues. The germline V gene encodes CDR1 SGDLS and CDR2 YYNGEE. Deletions cut 0 bases from V and 4 bases from J, with 19 bases between. The CDR3 sequence is CASSVAPAEQGTYGYTF. CDR3 coding DNA: TGTGCCAGCAGCGTAGCCCCTGCGGAGCAGGGAACCTATGGCTACACCTTC.

This clonotype was picked up many times. The gene calls are TRBV29-1 and TRBJ2-7, with D maybe TRBD1 (7 bases). Trimming shortened V by 4 bases and J by 0 bases, and 13 bases separated the two germline ends. Germline V gene data show CDR1 as SQVTM and CDR2 as ANQGSEA. The CDR3 runs to 14 residues. CDR3 nucleotides: TGCAGCGTTGGCGGGACAGCCGACTCCTACGAGCAGTACTTC. It codes for CSVGGTADSYEQYF.

In its sample, this clonotype was seen a few times. The chain links TRBV6-1 to TRBJ2-2; 10 bases agree with TRBD1. V was clipped by 6 bases and J by 4 bases; unmatched bases: 8. CDR3 length equals 16 residues. Germline-derived CDR1 and CDR2 are MNHNS and SASEGT. In DNA, the CDR3 is TGTGCCAGCAGCGACGTTCGGACAGGGGGCACCGGGGAGCTGTTTTTT. It encodes CASSDVRTGGTGELFF.

With respect to this clonotype: Relative to the germline gene, one junction end is altered; a read error may explain this. The V gene is TRBV10-2, the J gene TRBJ1-6; 8 bases match TRBD1. The CDR3 is made up of 15 amino acids. CDR1 is WSHSY and CDR2 is SAAADI in the germline V gene. CDR3 protein: CASSEGTGLNSPLHF. As DNA, the CDR3 is TGTGCCAGCAGTGAAGGGACAGGACTAAATTCACCCCTCCACTTT.

For this clonotype: A read error may explain this, as a much larger clone is one base away. This chain connects TRBV7-3 to TRBJ1-2; D is perhaps TRBD1 (5 bases). V shed 8 bases and J shed 4 bases, with 14 bases lying between them. The CDR3 loop spans 13 amino acids. The V gene's germline CDR1 is SGHTA and CDR2 FQGTGA. Here the CDR3 DNA reads TGTGCCAGCGGCAAAGCCGGGACCTATGGCTACACCTTC. Its protein product is CASGKAGTYGYTF.

A few counts support this clonotype. The CDR3 loop is CASSLDRTSGVQETQYF. The CDR3 DNA sequence: TGTGCCAGCAGCTTAGATAGGACTAGCGGGGTCCAAGAGACCCAGTACTTC. V and J are TRBV7-9 and TRBJ2-5, with TRBD2 identical over 12 bases. Germline V CDR1 and CDR2: SEHNR, FQNEAQ (reference sequence). V lost 1 base to trimming and J lost 1 base; unmatched junction nucleotides: 4. This CDR3 comprises 17 residues.

A single count supports this clonotype. At one end the junction does not follow the germline gene, possibly because of a read error. The J gene is TRBJ1-2, the V gene TRBV7-8, with 12 bases aligning to TRBD1. Germline values: CDR1 SGHVS, CDR2 FQNEAQ. The CDR3 loop spans 16 amino acids. The CDR3 DNA sequence: TGCGCCAGCAGCCAAGTCGGGACAGGGGGCTCGGGAGGCTACACCTTC. This gives the protein CASSQVGTGGSGGYTF.

This clonotype was seen many times. The V and J genes are TRBV29-1 and TRBJ2-7; 9 bases are shared with TRBD1. The CDR3 contains 13 residues. The ends lost 6 bases at V and 2 bases at J; junction bases unmatched: 5. The V gene's germline CDR1 is SQVTM and CDR2 ANQGSEA. CDR3 region: CSVTGGDAYEQYF. In DNA, the CDR3 is TGCAGCGTAACAGGGGGCGATGCCTACGAGCAGTACTTC.

This clonotype was detected once. Since no conserved phenylalanine or tryptophan closes the CDR3, a read error is the likely cause. This chain uses TRBV4-1 with TRBJ2-2; 8 positions agree with TRBD2. Germline CDR1 MGHRA, CDR2 YSYEKL. The trim removed 1 base at V and 1 base at J, leaving 8 bases unmatched. This CDR3 comprises 18 residues. The CDR3 reads CASSQGSGLGVNTGELFL. The CDR3, as DNA: TGCGCCAGCAGCCAAGGGTCGGGACTAGGGGTGAACACCGGGGAGCTGTTTCTT.

This chain joins TRBV7-9 and TRBJ2-7; possible D gene TRBD2, 6 bases. V shed 5 bases and J shed 4 bases, with 21 bases lying between them. Germline lookup yields CDR1 SEHNR and CDR2 FQNEAQ (reference sequence). The CDR3 sequence is 16 residues long. The CDR3 here is CASSHRTGAGGYEQYF. Here the CDR3 DNA reads TGTGCCAGCAGCCACCGTACTGGGGCCGGGGGTTACGAGCAGTACTTC.

This chain connects TRBV19 to TRBJ2-7; TRBD1 aligns across 8 bases. Germline CDR1 is LNHDA and CDR2 is SQIVND (reference sequence). V lost 0 bases, J lost 3 bases, and 7 bases stayed unmatched. The CDR3 sequence is 16 residues long. The CDR3 loop reads CASSIDAGGIIYEQYF. CDR3 bases: TGTGCCAGTAGTATAGATGCAGGGGGCATCATCTACGAGCAGTACTTC.